The 2 T cell receptor beta chains below were found in one sample sequenced in a study of response to subunit inactivated influenza vaccine. TCRdb recomputed calls from the RT-PCR reads with MiXCR, one row per CDR3 protein. This sample has more than 400,000 distinct CDR3 sequences, with approximately 7.8% found just once. This specimen consisted of PBMCs from blood, obtained roughly 24 months after vaccination. All receptors derive from a man between 45 and 75 years old who received an inactivated influenza vaccine.

The genes are TRBV29-1 and TRBJ2-5, with D possibly being TRBD2 (7 bases). The CDR3 extends over 15 amino acids. V was cut by 0 bases and J by 5 bases, with 16 bases left in between. Germline assignment: CDR1 SQVTM and CDR2 ANQGSEA. CDR3 residues: CSVEDLQGGGETQYF. CDR3 DNA sequence: TGCAGCGTTGAAGATTTACAGGGAGGGGGGGAGACCCAGTACTTC.

This clonotype was detected a few times. CDR3 in DNA: TGTGCCATCGGAGGCCGGGACAGACATGGCTACACCTTC. It yields the protein CAIGGRDRHGYTF. The rearrangement uses TRBV10-3 and TRBJ1-2; 7 bases are shared with TRBD1. Germline lookup yields CDR1 ENHRY and CDR2 SYGVKD. The CDR3 length is 13 residues. J was trimmed by 6 bases and V by 8 bases; bases with no gene match: 9.